There are a few counts of the clone carrying this T cell receptor beta chain. This CDR3 has 17 residues. Germline-derived CDR1 and CDR2 are MNHNS and SASEGT. V dropped 2 bases and J dropped 5 bases, with 19 bases sitting between them. These data are taken from a study of cytotoxic CD8 clonotypes in ibrutinib-treated CLL. Clones were read by immunoSEQ multiplex PCR, and TCRdb kept only the in-frame ones, dropping some. The repertoire has approximately 190,000 clones, 75% to 80% of them found once; the top ten carry 10% to 12%. The starting material was PBMCs, obtained after 12 months of ibrutinib treatment. The sequence came from a human donor with chronic lymphocytic leukemia. V is TRBV6-1 and J is TRBJ1-5; TRBD1 might be the D (6 bases). CDR3 in amino acids: CASSEPGGSGRDQPQHF. The CDR3 DNA sequence: TGTGCCAGCAGTGAACCCGGGGGCTCTGGCAGGGATCAGCCCCAGCATTTT.